This record concerns one T cell receptor beta chain sequence. Its antigen is unknown. The source of the sample is a study of cytomegalovirus exposure and HLA in healthy donors. Study-wide results and caveats: It was likely that a cluster of highly shared sequence variants was a sequencing artifact.

Trimming removed 2 bases from V and 5 bases from J; junction bases left unmatched: 6. CDR3 size: 14 residues. CDR1 is SGHRS and CDR2 is YFSETQ in the germline V gene. It was with 60 Vbeta and 13 Jbeta primers that the PCR ran. Assay: immunoSEQ multiplex PCR; the TCRdb copy retains only in-frame clones and omits some. The sample has over 80,000 clones, around 73% seen once. The chain combines TRBV5-1 with TRBJ2-5, with TRBD2 matching 7 bases. The source of this sequence is a man aged 35-49 years in good health and CMV-seronegative. Sequencing used PBMCs. CDR3 sequence reads: CASSFTGGDETQYF. In DNA form, the CDR3 reads TGCGCCAGCAGCTTTACGGGGGGAGATGAGACCCAGTACTTC. Drawing the rest from reference TRBV5-1 and TRBJ2-5, the complete variable domain is KAGVTQTPRYLIKTRGQQVTLSCSPISGHRSVSWYQQTPGQGLQFLFEYFSETQRNKGNFPGRFSGRQFSNSRSEMNVSTLELGDSALYLCASSFTGGDETQYFGPGTRLLVL.